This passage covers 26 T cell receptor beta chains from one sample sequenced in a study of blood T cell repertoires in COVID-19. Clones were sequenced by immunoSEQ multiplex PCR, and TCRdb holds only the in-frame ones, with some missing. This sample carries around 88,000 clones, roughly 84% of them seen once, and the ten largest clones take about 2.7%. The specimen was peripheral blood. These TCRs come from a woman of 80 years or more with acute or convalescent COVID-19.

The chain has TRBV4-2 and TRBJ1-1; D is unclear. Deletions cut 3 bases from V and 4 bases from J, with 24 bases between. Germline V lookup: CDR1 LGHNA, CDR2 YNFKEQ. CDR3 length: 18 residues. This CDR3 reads CASSHSSRWEPPGTEAFF. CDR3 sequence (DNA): TGTGCCAGCAGCCACTCCTCGAGATGGGAGCCCCCGGGCACTGAAGCTTTCTTT.

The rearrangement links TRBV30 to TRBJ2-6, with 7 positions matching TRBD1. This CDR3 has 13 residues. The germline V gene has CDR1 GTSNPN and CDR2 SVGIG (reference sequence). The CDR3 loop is CAAGGSGANVLTF. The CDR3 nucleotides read TGTGCTGCAGGGGGCTCTGGGGCCAACGTCCTGACTTTC. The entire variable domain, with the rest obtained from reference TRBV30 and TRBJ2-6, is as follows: SQTIHQWPATLVQPVGSPLSLECTVEGTSNPNLYWYRQAAGRGLQLLFYSVGIGQISSEVPQNLSASRPQDRQFILSSKKLLLSDSGFYLCAAGGSGANVLTFGAGSRLTVL.

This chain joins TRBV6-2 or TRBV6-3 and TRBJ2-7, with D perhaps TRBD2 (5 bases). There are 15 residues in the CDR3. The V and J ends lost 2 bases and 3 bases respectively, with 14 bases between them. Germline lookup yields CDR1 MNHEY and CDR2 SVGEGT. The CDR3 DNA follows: TGTGCCAGCAGTTACGGCGGGTACAGAGGCTACGAGCAGTACTTC. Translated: CASSYGGYRGYEQYF.

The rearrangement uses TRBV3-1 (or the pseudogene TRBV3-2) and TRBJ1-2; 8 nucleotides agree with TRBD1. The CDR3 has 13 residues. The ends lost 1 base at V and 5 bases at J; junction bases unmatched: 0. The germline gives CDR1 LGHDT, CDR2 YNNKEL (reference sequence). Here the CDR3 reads CASSQGTGYGYTF. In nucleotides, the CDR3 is TGTGCCAGCAGCCAAGGGACAGGGTATGGCTACACCTTC.

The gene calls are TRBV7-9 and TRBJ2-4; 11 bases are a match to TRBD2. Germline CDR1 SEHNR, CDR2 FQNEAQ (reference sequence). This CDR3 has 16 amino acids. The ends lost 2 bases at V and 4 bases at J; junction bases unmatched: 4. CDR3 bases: TGTGCCAGCAGCTTAAGACTAGCGGGGACAAAAAACATTCAGTACTTC. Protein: CASSLRLAGTKNIQYF.

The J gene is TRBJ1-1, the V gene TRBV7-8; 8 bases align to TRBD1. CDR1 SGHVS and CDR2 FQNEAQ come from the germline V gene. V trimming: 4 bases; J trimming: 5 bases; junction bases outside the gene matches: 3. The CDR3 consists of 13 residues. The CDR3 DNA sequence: TGTGCCAGCAGCTGGACAGGGAAGACTGAAGCTTTCTTT. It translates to CASSWTGKTEAFF.

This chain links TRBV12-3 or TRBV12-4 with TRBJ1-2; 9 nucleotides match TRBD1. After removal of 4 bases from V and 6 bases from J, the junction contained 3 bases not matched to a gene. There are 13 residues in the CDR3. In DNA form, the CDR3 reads TGTGCCAGCAGTTCCAGACAGGGGGATGGCTACACCTTC. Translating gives CASSSRQGDGYTF.

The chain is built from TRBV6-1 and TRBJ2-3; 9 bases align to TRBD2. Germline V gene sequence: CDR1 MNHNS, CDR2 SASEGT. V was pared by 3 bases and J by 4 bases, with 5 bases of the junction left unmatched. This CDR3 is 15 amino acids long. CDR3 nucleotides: TGTGCCAGCAGTGATTTAGCGGGGGTACCAGATACGCAGTATTTT. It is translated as CASSDLAGVPDTQYF.

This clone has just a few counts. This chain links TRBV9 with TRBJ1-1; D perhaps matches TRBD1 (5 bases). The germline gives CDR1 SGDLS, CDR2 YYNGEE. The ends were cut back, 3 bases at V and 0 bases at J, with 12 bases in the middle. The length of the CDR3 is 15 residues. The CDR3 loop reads CASSGRAAMNTEAFF. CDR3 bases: TGTGCCAGCAGCGGCAGGGCCGCCATGAACACTGAAGCTTTCTTT.

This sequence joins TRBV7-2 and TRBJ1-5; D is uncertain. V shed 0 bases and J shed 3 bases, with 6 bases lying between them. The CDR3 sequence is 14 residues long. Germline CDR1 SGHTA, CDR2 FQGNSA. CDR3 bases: TGTGCCAGCAGCTTAGCGGCAGTCAATCAGCCCCAGCATTTT. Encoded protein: CASSLAAVNQPQHF.

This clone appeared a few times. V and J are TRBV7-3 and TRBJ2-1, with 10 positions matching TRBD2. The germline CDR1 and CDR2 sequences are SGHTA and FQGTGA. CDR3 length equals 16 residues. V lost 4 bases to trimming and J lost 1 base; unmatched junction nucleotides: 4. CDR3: CASSSLAGASYNEQFF. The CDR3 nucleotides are TGTGCCAGCAGCTCCCTAGCGGGAGCGTCCTACAATGAGCAGTTCTTC.

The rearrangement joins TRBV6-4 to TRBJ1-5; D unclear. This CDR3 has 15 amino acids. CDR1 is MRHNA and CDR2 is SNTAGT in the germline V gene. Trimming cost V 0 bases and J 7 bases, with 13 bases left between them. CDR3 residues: CASSDSGGAGQPQHF. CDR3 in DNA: TGTGCCAGCAGTGACTCAGGAGGCGCGGGACAGCCCCAGCATTTT.

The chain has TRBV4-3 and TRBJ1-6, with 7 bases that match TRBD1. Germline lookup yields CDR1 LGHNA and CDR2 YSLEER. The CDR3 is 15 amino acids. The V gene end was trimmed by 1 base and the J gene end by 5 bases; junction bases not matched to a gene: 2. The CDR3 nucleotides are TGCGCCAGCAGCCAAGGACAGGGAAATAATTCACCCCTCCACTTT. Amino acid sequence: CASSQGQGNNSPLHF.

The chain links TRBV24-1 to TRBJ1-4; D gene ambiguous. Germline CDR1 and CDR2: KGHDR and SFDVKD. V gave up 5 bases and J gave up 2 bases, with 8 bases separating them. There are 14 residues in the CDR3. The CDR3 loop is CATSVGGTNEKLFF. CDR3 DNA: TGTGCCACCAGTGTGGGAGGCACTAATGAAAAACTGTTTTTT.

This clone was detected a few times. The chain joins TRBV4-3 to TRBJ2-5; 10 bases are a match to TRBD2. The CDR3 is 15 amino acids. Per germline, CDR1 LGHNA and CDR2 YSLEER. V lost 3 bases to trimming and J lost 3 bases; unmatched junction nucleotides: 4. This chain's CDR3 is CASSQTLAGEETQYF. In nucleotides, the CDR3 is TGCGCCAGCAGCCAGACGCTAGCGGGGGAAGAGACCCAGTACTTC.

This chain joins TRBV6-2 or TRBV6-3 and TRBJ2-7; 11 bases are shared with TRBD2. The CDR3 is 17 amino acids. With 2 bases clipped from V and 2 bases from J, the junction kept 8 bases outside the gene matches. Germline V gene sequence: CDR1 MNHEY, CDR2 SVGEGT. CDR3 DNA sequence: TGTGCCAGCAGTTACCCGACTAGCGGGATGACCACCTACGAGCAGTACTTC. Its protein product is CASSYPTSGMTTYEQYF.

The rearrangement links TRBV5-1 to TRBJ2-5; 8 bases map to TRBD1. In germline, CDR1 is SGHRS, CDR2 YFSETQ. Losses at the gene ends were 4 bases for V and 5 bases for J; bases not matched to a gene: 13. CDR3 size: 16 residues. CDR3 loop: CASSQFLTGDVETQYF. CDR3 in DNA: TGCGCCAGCAGCCAATTCCTGACAGGGGACGTTGAGACCCAGTACTTC.

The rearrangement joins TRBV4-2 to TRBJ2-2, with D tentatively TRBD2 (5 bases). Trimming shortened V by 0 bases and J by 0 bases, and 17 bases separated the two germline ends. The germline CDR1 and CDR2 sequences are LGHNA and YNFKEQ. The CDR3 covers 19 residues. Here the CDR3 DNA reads TGTGCCAGCAGCCAAGACTTGTTGGCAGCGGCCGCGAACACCGGGGAGCTGTTTTTT. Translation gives CASSQDLLAAAANTGELFF.

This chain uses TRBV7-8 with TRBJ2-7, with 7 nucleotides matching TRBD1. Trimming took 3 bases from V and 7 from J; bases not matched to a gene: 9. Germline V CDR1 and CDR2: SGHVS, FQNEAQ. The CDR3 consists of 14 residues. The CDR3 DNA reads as TGTGCCAGCAGCTTTCGCAGGGGGAATGGGGAGCAGTACTTC. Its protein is CASSFRRGNGEQYF.

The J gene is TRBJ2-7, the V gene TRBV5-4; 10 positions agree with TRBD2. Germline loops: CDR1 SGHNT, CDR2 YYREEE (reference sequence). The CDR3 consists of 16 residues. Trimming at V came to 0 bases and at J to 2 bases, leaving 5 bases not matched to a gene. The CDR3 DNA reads TGTGCCAGCAGCTTGGGCGGGCTAGCGGGAGCCTACGAGCAGTACTTC. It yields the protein CASSLGGLAGAYEQYF.

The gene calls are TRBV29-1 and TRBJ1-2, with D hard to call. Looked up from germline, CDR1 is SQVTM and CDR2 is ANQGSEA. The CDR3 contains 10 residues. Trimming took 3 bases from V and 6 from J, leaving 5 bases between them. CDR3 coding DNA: TGCAGCGTTGACGGGGATGGCTACACCTTC. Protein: CSVDGDGYTF.

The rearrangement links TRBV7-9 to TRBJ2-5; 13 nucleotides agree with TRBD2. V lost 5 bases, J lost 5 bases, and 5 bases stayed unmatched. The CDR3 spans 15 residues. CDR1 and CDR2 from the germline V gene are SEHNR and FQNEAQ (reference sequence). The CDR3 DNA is TGTGCCAGCAGCAGGGGACTAGCGGGATCGGAGACCCAGTACTTC. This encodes CASSRGLAGSETQYF.

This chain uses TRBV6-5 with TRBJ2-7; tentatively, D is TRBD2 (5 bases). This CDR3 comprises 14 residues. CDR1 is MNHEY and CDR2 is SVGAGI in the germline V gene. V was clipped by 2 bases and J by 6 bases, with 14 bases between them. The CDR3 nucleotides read TGTGCCAGCAGTTACCGGGAAGGGCCCCTCGAGCAGTACTTC. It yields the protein CASSYREGPLEQYF.

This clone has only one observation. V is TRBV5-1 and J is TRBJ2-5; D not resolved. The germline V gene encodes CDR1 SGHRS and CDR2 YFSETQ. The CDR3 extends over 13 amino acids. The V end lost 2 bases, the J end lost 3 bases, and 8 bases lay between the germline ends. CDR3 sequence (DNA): TGCGCCAGCAGCTTAGTAGGAGAAGAGACCCAGTACTTC. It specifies CASSLVGEETQYF.

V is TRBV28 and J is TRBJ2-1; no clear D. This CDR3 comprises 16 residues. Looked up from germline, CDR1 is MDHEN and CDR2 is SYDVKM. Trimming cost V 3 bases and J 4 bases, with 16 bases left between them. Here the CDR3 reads CASSFFAVSIYNEQFF. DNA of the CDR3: TGTGCCAGCAGTTTTTTTGCGGTTTCGATATACAATGAGCAGTTCTTC. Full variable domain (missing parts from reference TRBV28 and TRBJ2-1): DVKVTQSSRYLVKRTGEKVFLECVQDMDHENMFWYRQDPGLGLRLIYFSYDVKMKEKGDIPEGYSVSREKKERFSLILESASTNQTSMYLCASSFFAVSIYNEQFFGPGTRLTVL.

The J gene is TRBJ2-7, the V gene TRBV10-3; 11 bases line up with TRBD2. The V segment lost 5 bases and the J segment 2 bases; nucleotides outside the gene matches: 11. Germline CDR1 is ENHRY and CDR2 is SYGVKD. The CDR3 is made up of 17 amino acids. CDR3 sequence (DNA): TGTGCCATCAGTAAAGGACCGGGACTAGCGGTTGCCTACGAGCAGTACTTC. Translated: CAISKGPGLAVAYEQYF.